The rows below give T cell receptor beta chains drawn from one sample of a study of CD8 T cells in ankylosing spondylitis. TCRdb called the 5' RACE reads again in MiXCR, with one record for every CDR3 protein. The sample comprises under 550,000 distinct CDR3 sequences, about 25% of which are singletons, and about 1% rests with the top ten. Sequenced input: blood, either unsorted or a sorted T cell fraction (not recorded which). These receptors came from a male donor with ankylosing spondylitis. Both conserved end residues are part of each CDR3. D genes are given only for firm matches. Clone size is shown for a subset of rows, as once, few, many or a class of expanded clone.

NA	TRBV5-1	TRBD2	TRBJ2-2	CASSWGLAGAGELFF	TGCGCCAGCAGCTGGGGACTAGCGGGGGCCGGGGAGCTGTTTTTT
few	TRBV9	NA	TRBJ1-1	CASSVGGGEATEAFF	TGTGCCAGCAGCGTAGGGGGCGGGGAGGCCACTGAAGCTTTCTTT
NA	TRBV7-8	NA	TRBJ2-5	CASSLVQGRFETQYF	TGTGCCAGCAGCTTAGTACAGGGAAGGTTCGAGACCCAGTACTTC
NA	TRBV10-1	NA	TRBJ2-3	CASSEGGVVDTQYF	TGCGCCAGCAGTGAAGGCGGGGTCGTCGATACGCAGTATTTT
few	TRBV7-8	TRBD2	TRBJ2-3	CASSPGTSGSRGTDTQYF	TGTGCCAGCAGCCCTGGGACTAGCGGGAGTCGGGGCACAGATACGCAGTATTTT
few	TRBV5-1	TRBD2	TRBJ2-2	CASSLAGAGAGELFF	TGCGCCAGCAGCTTGGCCGGCGCGGGAGCCGGGGAGCTGTTTTTT
NA	TRBV4-1	TRBD1	TRBJ2-3	CASSLTGATQYF	TGCGCCAGCAGTCTGACAGGGGCTACGCAGTATTTT
few	TRBV7-9	TRBD2	TRBJ2-4	CASSLQREAKPKNIQYF	TGTGCCAGCAGCTTACAGCGGGAGGCTAAACCCAAAAACATTCAGTACTTC
few	TRBV4-2	TRBD2	TRBJ2-2	CASSQDPGGDNTGELFF	TGTGCCAGCAGCCAAGATCCGGGAGGCGATAACACCGGGGAGCTGTTTTTT
NA	TRBV20-1	TRBD2	TRBJ2-1	CSAEREGSYNEQFF	TGCAGTGCCGAGCGGGAGGGCTCCTACAATGAGCAGTTCTTC
few	TRBV5-1	NA	TRBJ2-5	CASSFGSVIQETQYF	TGCGCCAGCAGCTTTGGCTCGGTAATCCAAGAGACCCAGTACTTC
NA	TRBV3-1	NA	TRBJ2-6	CASSQDWAGANVLTF	TGTGCCAGCAGCCAAGACTGGGCTGGGGCCAACGTCCTGACTTTC
few	TRBV2	NA	TRBJ1-3	CASRANSGNTIYF	TGTGCCAGCCGGGCCAACTCTGGAAACACCATATATTTT
NA	TRBV5-8	TRBD2	TRBJ2-5	CASSGPLAGAKTQYF	TGTGCCAGCAGCGGACCTCTAGCGGGAGCAAAGACCCAGTACTTC
NA	TRBV7-9	TRBD1	TRBJ1-5	CASSLGRTGKDQPQHF	TGTGCCAGCAGCTTAGGTCGGACAGGGAAGGATCAGCCCCAGCATTTT
NA	TRBV6-1	TRBD2	TRBJ2-7	CASRVPGLGRGYF	TGTGCCAGCAGGGTACCGGGACTAGGAAGAGGGTACTTC
many	TRBV5-1	NA	TRBJ2-3	CASSWDSSTDTQYF	TGCGCCAGCAGCTGGGACTCTAGCACAGATACGCAGTATTTT
few	TRBV20-1	TRBD2	TRBJ2-5	CSASGTSGQETQYF	TGCAGTGCTTCCGGGACTAGCGGACAAGAGACCCAGTACTTC
few	TRBV7-6	NA	TRBJ2-7	CASSPQPGASSYEQYF	TGTGCCAGCAGCCCACAACCGGGTGCGAGCTCCTACGAGCAGTACTTC
NA	TRBV5-6	TRBD2	TRBJ2-3	CASSFRLGRVTDTQYF	TGTGCCAGCAGCTTTCGTCTCGGGAGGGTAACAGATACGCAGTATTTT
few	TRBV4-2	TRBD2	TRBJ2-5	CASSPAPGLVQETQYF	TGTGCCAGCAGCCCCGCCCCAGGACTAGTCCAGGAGACCCAGTACTTC
few	TRBV20-1	NA	TRBJ2-7	CSAREGVPQYF	TGCAGTGCTAGAGAGGGAGTTCCCCAGTACTTC
few	TRBV5-1	NA	TRBJ2-3	CASSSRDPSTDTQYF	TGCGCCAGCAGCTCTAGGGACCCCTCCACAGATACGCAGTATTTT
NA	TRBV7-6	NA	TRBJ1-4	CASSDRSNEKLFF	TGTGCCAGCAGCGACCGCTCAAATGAAAAACTGTTTTTT
NA	TRBV27	NA	TRBJ1-2	CASSRQARNYGYTF	TGTGCCAGCAGTCGACAGGCTCGAAACTATGGCTACACCTTC
NA	TRBV20-1	TRBD1	TRBJ1-5	CSASLDRVQPQHF	TGCAGTGCTAGCCTGGACAGGGTCCAGCCCCAGCATTTT
few	TRBV2	TRBD1	TRBJ1-4	CASSQRETGTTEKLFF	TGTGCCAGCAGTCAAAGAGAGACAGGGACGACTGAAAAACTGTTTTTT
many	TRBV20-1	NA	TRBJ2-1	CSGRRGYEQFF	TGCAGTGGAAGGCGGGGCTATGAGCAGTTCTTC
few	TRBV4-2	NA	TRBJ1-5	CASSQDHGTQPQHF	TGTGCCAGCAGCCAAGATCACGGGACGCAGCCCCAGCATTTT
NA	TRBV7-9	NA	TRBJ2-7	CASSFTGEGDEQYF	TGTGCCAGCAGCTTTACGGGAGAAGGGGACGAGCAGTACTTC
NA	TRBV29-1	TRBD1	TRBJ2-3	CSAKGQYTDTQYF	TGCAGCGCTAAGGGACAGTACACAGATACGCAGTATTTT
NA	TRBV27	NA	TRBJ1-2	CASSLTRDTVNYGYTF	TGTGCCAGCAGTTTGACCCGCGACACAGTAAACTATGGCTACACCTTC
NA	TRBV15	TRBD1	TRBJ2-7	CATSRPGTGSYEQYF	TGTGCCACCAGCAGACCCGGGACAGGGTCCTACGAGCAGTACTTC
few	TRBV11-2	NA	TRBJ1-4	CASSPSGLQLFF	TGTGCCAGCAGCCCGTCCGGTCTCCAACTGTTTTTT
few	TRBV29-1	NA	TRBJ2-2	CSVQRQANTGELFF	TGCAGCGTTCAGAGACAGGCGAACACCGGGGAGCTGTTTTTT
few	TRBV5-6	NA	TRBJ1-1	CASSPRRVKSTEAFF	TGTGCCAGCAGCCCCCGACGGGTAAAGAGCACTGAAGCTTTCTTT
NA	TRBV11-3	NA	TRBJ2-1	CASRGRNEQFF	TGTGCCAGCAGGGGTCGGAATGAGCAGTTCTTC
few	TRBV20-1	NA	TRBJ2-5	CSATFQGLGETQYF	TGCAGTGCCACCTTTCAGGGCCTGGGAGAGACCCAGTACTTC
NA	TRBV3-1	NA	TRBJ2-2	CASSQDAGRGELFF	TGTGCCAGCAGCCAAGATGCGGGAAGGGGGGAGCTGTTTTTT
NA	TRBV7-9	NA	TRBJ2-1	CASSLASYHNEQFF	TGTGCCAGCAGCTTAGCTAGCTACCACAATGAGCAGTTCTTC
many	TRBV12-3/TRBV12-4	NA	TRBJ2-3	CASSLKEYTQYF	TGTGCCAGCAGTTTAAAGGAATATACGCAGTATTTT
NA	TRBV11-2	NA	TRBJ2-3	CASSLYDTQYF	TGTGCCAGCAGCTTATACGATACGCAGTATTTT
NA	TRBV20-1	TRBD2	TRBJ2-5	CSAGTSGSVETQYF	TGCAGTGCTGGGACTAGCGGGAGTGTAGAGACCCAGTACTTC
NA	TRBV6-1	NA	TRBJ2-5	CASRLSKGGGETQYF	TGTGCCAGCAGACTCAGTAAGGGGGGGGGCGAGACCCAGTACTTC
NA	TRBV27	NA	TRBJ1-5	CASSLSVSGNQPQHF	TGTGCCAGCAGTTTATCGGTTAGTGGCAATCAGCCCCAGCATTTT
NA	TRBV10-3	NA	TRBJ2-1	CAISPGISSYNEQFF	TGTGCCATCAGTCCAGGGATAAGCTCCTACAATGAGCAGTTCTTC
many	TRBV11-1	NA	TRBJ2-5	CASSPRRGGGEGQETQYF	TGTGCCAGCAGCCCCCGAAGGGGGGGAGGGGAGGGTCAAGAGACCCAGTACTTC
NA	TRBV4-1	NA	TRBJ1-2	CASSQDRDGTHYTF	TGCGCCAGCAGCCAAGATCGGGATGGGACTCACTACACCTTC
few	TRBV6-1	NA	TRBJ2-5	CASSEQATGAQYF	TGTGCCAGCAGTGAGCAGGCTACTGGGGCCCAGTACTTC